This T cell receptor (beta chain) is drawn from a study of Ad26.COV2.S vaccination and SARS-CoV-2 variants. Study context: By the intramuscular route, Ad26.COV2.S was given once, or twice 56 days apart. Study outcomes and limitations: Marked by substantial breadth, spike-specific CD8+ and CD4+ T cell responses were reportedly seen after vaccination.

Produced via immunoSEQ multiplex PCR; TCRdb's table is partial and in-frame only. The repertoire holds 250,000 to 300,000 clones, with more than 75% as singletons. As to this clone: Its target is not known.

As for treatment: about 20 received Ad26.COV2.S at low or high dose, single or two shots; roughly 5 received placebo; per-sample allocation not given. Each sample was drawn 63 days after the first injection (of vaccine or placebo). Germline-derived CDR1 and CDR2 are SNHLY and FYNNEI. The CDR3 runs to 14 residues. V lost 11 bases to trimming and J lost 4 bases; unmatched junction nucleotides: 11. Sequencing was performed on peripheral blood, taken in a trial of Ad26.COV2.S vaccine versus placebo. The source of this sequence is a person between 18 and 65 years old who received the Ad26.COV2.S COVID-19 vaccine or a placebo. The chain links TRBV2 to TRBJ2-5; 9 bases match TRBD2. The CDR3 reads CAGSFSGRGETQYF. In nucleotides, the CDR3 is TGTGCCGGATCCTTTAGCGGGAGAGGAGAGACCCAGTACTTC.